One sample yielded the 16 T cell receptor beta chains listed below, sequenced in a study of regulatory T cells in long-lasting Graves disease. HTBI primers from iRepertoire and Arm-PCR of CDR3 regions yielded the TCR beta libraries. One entry per CDR3 protein, called by TCRdb with MiXCR from the multiplex PCR reads. The sample records roughly 400,000 distinct CDR3 sequences, around 21% being singletons. Time point denoted: persistent/refractory GD, antithyroid drugs over 5 years with positive TRAb. Extracted RNA from PBMCs served as the source of the TCR library. The specimen comprised peripheral blood mononuclear cells (PBMCs), sampled when the disease was refractory, from a patient treated with antithyroid drugs. The receptor source for this set is a female donor with Graves disease.

The CDR3 region has the DNA TGCGCCAGCAGCCACCAGGGACAGGCATCTGGGGCCAACGTCCTGACTTTC. It is translated as CASSHQGQASGANVLTF. This chain links TRBV4-1 with TRBJ2-6; the match to TRBD1 covers 8 bases. Germline assignment: CDR1 MGHRA and CDR2 YSYEKL. The CDR3 is 17 residues long. After removal of 3 bases from V and 1 base from J, the junction contained 5 bases not matched to a gene.

The gene calls are TRBV3-1 and TRBJ2-5; a possible D gene is TRBD1 (6 bases). Germline V lookup: CDR1 LGHDT, CDR2 YNNKEL (reference sequence). V shed 4 bases and J shed 5 bases, with 20 bases lying between them. CDR3 length equals 16 residues. The DNA of the CDR3 is TGTGCCAGCAGCCGTACGATGACAGGCCTGGGGGAGACCCAGTACTTC. Its translation is CASSRTMTGLGETQYF.

This clonotype was found many times. This chain links TRBV6-1 with TRBJ1-5; D remains unclear. The CDR3 has 15 amino acids. Germline V lookup: CDR1 MNHNS, CDR2 SASEGT. Trimming removed 5 bases from V and 2 bases from J, with 13 bases in between. CDR3 loop: CASSLYLEGNQPQHF. CDR3 sequence (DNA): TGTGCCAGCAGTCTCTATTTAGAGGGCAATCAGCCCCAGCATTTT.

The chain has TRBV19 and TRBJ1-1; D gene ambiguous. V gave up 8 bases and J gave up 8 bases, with 6 bases separating them. The length of the CDR3 is 9 residues. Germline lookup yields CDR1 LNHDA and CDR2 SQIVND (reference sequence). This chain's CDR3 is CASGKEAFF. In DNA, the CDR3 is TGTGCCAGTGGGAAAGAAGCTTTCTTT. The whole variable domain, filled in from reference TRBV19 and TRBJ1-1, reads DGGITQSPKYLFRKEGQNVTLSCEQNLNHDAMYWYRQDPGQGLRLIYYSQIVNDFQKGDIAEGYSVSREKKESFPLTVTSAQKNPTAFYLCASGKEAFFGQGTRLTVV.

This clonotype was seen repeatedly, ten times or more. This chain connects TRBV6-1 to TRBJ1-4; 7 bases are a match to TRBD1. This CDR3 region has 14 residues. The ends lost 6 bases at V and 8 bases at J; junction bases unmatched: 9. CDR1 and CDR2 from the germline V gene are MNHNS and SASEGT. For the CDR3, the DNA is TGTGCCAGCAGCCCTGACAGGGTGTCAGAAAAACTGTTTTTT. It is translated as CASSPDRVSEKLFF.

This clonotype was counted between two and nine times. The gene calls are TRBV7-8 and TRBJ2-2, with TRBD2 matching over 11 bases. The CDR3 length is 16 residues. The germline V gene has CDR1 SGHVS and CDR2 FQNEAQ. The trim removed 2 bases at V and 8 bases at J, leaving 7 bases unmatched. The CDR3 sequence is CASSLRLAGLRGELFF. The CDR3 DNA is TGTGCCAGCAGCTTAAGACTAGCGGGACTCCGAGGGGAGCTGTTTTTT.

The J gene is TRBJ2-3, the V gene TRBV27; tentative D call: TRBD2 (5 bases). Trimming removed 3 bases from V and 6 bases from J, with 13 bases in between. This CDR3 has 14 residues. The V gene's germline CDR1 is MNHEY and CDR2 SMNVEV (reference sequence). The chain's CDR3 is CASSLAGPSDTQYF. The DNA of the CDR3 is TGTGCCAGCAGTTTGGCGGGCCCTTCTGATACGCAGTATTTT.

This clonotype was recorded a few times. This chain joins TRBV29-1 and TRBJ2-4; D unresolved. The CDR3 runs to 14 residues. Germline V CDR1 and CDR2: SQVTM, ANQGSEA. Deletions cut 6 bases from V and 0 bases from J, with 12 bases between. CDR3 bases: TGCAGCGTCCCCAGGCCTATAGCCAAAAACATTCAGTACTTC. Protein product: CSVPRPIAKNIQYF.

This clonotype was recorded many times. This chain links TRBV7-2 with TRBJ1-4, with D possibly being TRBD1 (5 bases). The germline V gene encodes CDR1 SGHTA and CDR2 FQGNSA. This CDR3 is 19 amino acids long. V lost 1 base to trimming and J lost 5 bases, with 23 bases between them. Here the CDR3 reads CASSLGLRGAGRRNEKLFF. In nucleotides, the CDR3 is TGTGCCAGCAGCTTAGGTCTTAGAGGGGCAGGGAGGAGGAATGAAAAACTGTTTTTT.

This clonotype has at least ten counts. The junction shows a germline mismatch at one end, possibly a read error. This chain uses TRBV6-1 with TRBJ2-7; D is perhaps TRBD1 (5 bases). Germline V gene sequence: CDR1 MNHNS, CDR2 SASEGT. There are 14 residues in the CDR3. The CDR3 loop is CASSEDTGSYEQYF. The CDR3 DNA sequence: TGTGCCAGCAGCGAAGACACAGGTTCCTACGAGCAGTACTTC.

This clonotype was counted ten times or more. CDR3 protein: CASKRGQGSSGANVLTF. CDR3 sequence (DNA): TGTGCCAGCAAACGAGGACAGGGAAGCTCTGGGGCCAACGTCCTGACTTTC. This sequence joins TRBV28 and TRBJ2-6, with 8 nucleotides matching TRBD1. Per the germline V gene, CDR1 is MDHEN and CDR2 is SYDVKM. Losses at the gene ends were 7 bases for V and 0 bases for J; bases not matched to a gene: 8. This CDR3 is 17 amino acids long. The entire variable domain, with the rest obtained from reference TRBV28 and TRBJ2-6, is as follows: DVKVTQSSRYLVKRTGEKVFLECVQDMDHENMFWYRQDPGLGLRLIYFSYDVKMKEKGDIPEGYSVSREKKERFSLILESASTNQTSMYLCASKRGQGSSGANVLTFGAGSRLTVL.

V and J are TRBV12-3 or TRBV12-4 and TRBJ2-1; D is possibly TRBD1 (6 bases). The V end lost 1 base, the J end lost 0 bases, and 13 bases lay between the germline ends. The CDR3 is 17 amino acids. The DNA for the CDR3 is TGTGCCAGCAGTTTAGAATTAGGGGGAAGCTCCTACAATGAGCAGTTCTTC. Residues: CASSLELGGSSYNEQFF.

The table lists this clonotype with a few counts. The chain employs TRBV6-5 and TRBJ2-5; 12 bases agree with TRBD2. The CDR3 is 20 amino acids. Unmatched junction bases numbered 16, after V lost 0 bases and J lost 5 bases. Germline assignment: CDR1 MNHEY and CDR2 SVGAGI. For the CDR3, the DNA is TGTGCCAGCAGTTACTCTCACCCTCTTAGACTAGCGGGAGCGTCGGAGACCCAGTACTTC. This sequence encodes CASSYSHPLRLAGASETQYF.

V usage is TRBV5-4 and J usage is TRBJ1-5, with 8 positions matching TRBD1. This CDR3 comprises 15 residues. The germline CDR1 and CDR2 sequences are SGHNT and YYREEE (reference sequence). Germline trimming cut 4 bases from V and 5 bases from J; bases unmatched to any gene: 8. The CDR3 spells CASSPGQGKDQPQHF. CDR3 nucleotide sequence: TGTGCCAGCAGCCCCGGACAGGGTAAAGATCAGCCCCAGCATTTT. The variable domain in full, with the rest retrieved from reference TRBV5-4 and TRBJ1-5, is ETGVTQSPTHLIKTRGQQVTLRCSSQSGHNTVSWYQQALGQGPQFIFQYYREEENGRGNFPPRFSGLQFPNYSSELNVNALELDDSALYLCASSPGQGKDQPQHFGDGTRLSIL.

Points on this clonotype: The junction does not match germline at one end; this may be a read error. The chain is built from TRBV15 and TRBJ1-6; D remains unclear. The CDR3 length is 15 residues. Germline CDR1 LNHNV, CDR2 YYDKDF (reference sequence). The CDR3 region is CATSRDLMRNSPPHF. Written as DNA, the CDR3 is TGTGCCACCAGCAGAGACCTAATGCGTAATTCACCCCCCCACTTT.

This rearrangement joins TRBV14 to TRBJ1-1; TRBD1 matches 9 bases. J gave up 1 base and V 6 bases, and 3 bases lay outside the gene matches. The germline CDR1 and CDR2 sequences are SGHDN and FVKESK. The CDR3 sequence is 14 residues long. The CDR3 sequence: CASRKDRGNTEAFF. The CDR3, as DNA: TGTGCCAGCAGGAAGGACAGGGGGAACACTGAAGCTTTCTTT.